A selection of T cell receptor beta chains follows, all from one sample in a study of blood T cells in healthy people across ages. MiXCR was run by TCRdb on the 5' RACE reads, yielding one entry per CDR3 protein. This table holds roughly 1,800,000 distinct CDR3 sequences, 49% found once. Sample: blood. These receptors were taken from a woman in her forties in good health. Each CDR3 is given with its conserved first and last residue.

j_gene: -; v_gene: TRBV5-1; CDR3aa: CASSLGTGPSGEQYF
j_gene: TRBJ1-4; v_gene: TRBV29-1; CDR3aa: CSGQGPNEKLFF
j_gene: TRBJ2-3; v_gene: TRBV9; CDR3aa: CASSPQGRRGVDTQYF
j_gene: TRBJ2-3; v_gene: TRBV7-8; CDR3aa: CASSSGLAGSAYTQYF
j_gene: TRBJ2-7; v_gene: TRBV7-2; CDR3aa: CASSPHRAHEQYF
j_gene: -; v_gene: TRBV6-2/TRBV6-3; CDR3aa: CASRNPGTFGTQYF
j_gene: TRBJ2-7; v_gene: TRBV20-1; CDR3aa: CSASDRAGGYYEQYF
j_gene: TRBJ2-3; v_gene: TRBV5-4; CDR3aa: CASSLERAYTQYF
j_gene: TRBJ2-7; v_gene: TRBV3-1; CDR3aa: CASSHPEGKQYF
j_gene: TRBJ2-1; v_gene: TRBV20-1; CDR3aa: CSAVRGQGNEQFF
j_gene: TRBJ2-3; v_gene: TRBV20-1; CDR3aa: CSALVLTGGTTDTQYF
j_gene: TRBJ2-7; v_gene: TRBV20-1; CDR3aa: CSAPRGTVYEQYF
j_gene: TRBJ2-3; v_gene: TRBV6-4; CDR3aa: CASSDSSGSADTQYF
j_gene: TRBJ1-6; v_gene: TRBV4-1; CDR3aa: CASSQKSGTGRNSPLHF
j_gene: TRBJ1-2; v_gene: TRBV7-9; CDR3aa: CASSSVVGAQGYTF
j_gene: TRBJ2-7; v_gene: TRBV6-2/TRBV6-3; CDR3aa: CASSYRRGMLYEQYF
j_gene: TRBJ2-1; v_gene: TRBV28; CDR3aa: CASSIEQGADHNEQFF
j_gene: -; v_gene: TRBV5-1; CDR3aa: CASSSASGGNQETQFF
j_gene: TRBJ2-7; v_gene: TRBV11-2; CDR3aa: CASSLGRGLAYEQYF
j_gene: TRBJ1-5; v_gene: TRBV4-3; CDR3aa: CASSQSLGQGNQPQHF
j_gene: TRBJ2-1; v_gene: TRBV5-1; CDR3aa: CASSRGTSGEAQFF
j_gene: TRBJ2-5; v_gene: TRBV11-2; CDR3aa: CASSLRGPDSYEQYF
j_gene: TRBJ1-2; v_gene: TRBV20-1; CDR3aa: CSAREGVTDYGYTF
j_gene: TRBJ2-7; v_gene: TRBV15; CDR3aa: CATSRDAGDYEQYF
j_gene: TRBJ2-1; v_gene: TRBV6-5; CDR3aa: CASSPYGGNEQFF
j_gene: TRBJ1-2; v_gene: TRBV20-1; CDR3aa: CSATLEGGYGYTF
j_gene: TRBJ2-7; v_gene: TRBV10-3; CDR3aa: CAISDPDYGSYEQYF
j_gene: TRBJ1-2; v_gene: TRBV7-2; CDR3aa: CASRTGTVDLYGYTF
j_gene: TRBJ1-2; v_gene: TRBV28; CDR3aa: CASSSAGGTYGYTF
j_gene: TRBJ1-2; v_gene: TRBV7-2; CDR3aa: CASTPPGPNYGYTF